This TCR beta chain was documented in a study of T cell responses to AZD1222 COVID-19 vaccine. Study-level results: An increase in Spike-specific TCR breadth and depth was observed after two AZD1222 doses. Clonal diversity was possibly underestimated, and white British individuals and females predominated among donors. Reports say nearly half of spike-specific TCRs go after unmutated variant regions.

As to this clone: Its target is not known.

Only in-frame clones appear in the TCRdb table, and some are missing; sequencing was by immunoSEQ multiplex PCR. The sample carries 150,000 to 200,000 clones, approximately 94% recorded once. This clonotype was sampled from an adult who received the MenACWY meningococcal vaccine as a control. Sequencing was performed on peripheral blood, taken 28 days after the second dose of the MenACWY control vaccine.

CDR3 sequence reads: CASNADGQETQYF. Here the CDR3 DNA reads TGTGCCAGTAACGCGGACGGCCAAGAGACCCAGTACTTC. The rearrangement links TRBV19 to TRBJ2-5; D is unclear. This CDR3 is 13 amino acids long. V lost 7 bases and J 1 base, leaving 10 bases between the germline ends. From germline, CDR1 is LNHDA and CDR2 SQIVND (reference sequence). Together with reference TRBV19 and TRBJ2-5, the CDR3 gives the full variable domain: DGGITQSPKYLFRKEGQNVTLSCEQNLNHDAMYWYRQDPGQGLRLIYYSQIVNDFQKGDIAEGYSVSREKKESFPLTVTSAQKNPTAFYLCASNADGQETQYFGPGTRLLVL.